These 31 T cell receptor beta chains share one sample of origin, sequenced in a study of Tregs in tolerant kidney transplant recipients (dated by TCRdb to 2018 to 2020). Library method: the immunoSEQ multiplex PCR assay. Sourced from immuneACCESS, this table was stored by TCRdb with only in-frame sequences that have V and J called. A share of the clones is absent; for the studies checked, an unresolved V gene accounts for under half, and the remainder has no known explanation. The sample includes about 240,000 clones, with around 81% observed a single time. About 0.58% of the sample is taken by the ten largest. Sequencing was carried out using CD4+ T cells from blood. These receptor sequences come from a human donor in good health.

The V call is TRBV7-9, the J call TRBJ2-2; unclear D gene. Germline assignment: CDR1 SEHNR and CDR2 FQNEAQ (reference sequence). Trimming left V 4 bases short and J 4 bases short, with 7 bases between. The CDR3 extends over 13 amino acids. CDR3 in DNA: TGTGCCAGCAGCTCTCGTAGCACCGGGGAGCTGTTTTTT. This gives the protein CASSSRSTGELFF.

Notes on this clone: The junction does not match germline at one end; this may be a read error. The chain employs TRBV15 and TRBJ1-5; TRBD1 aligns across 7 bases. In germline, CDR1 is LNHNV, CDR2 YYDKDF (reference sequence). The CDR3 consists of 16 residues. In nucleotides, the CDR3 is TGTGCCGCCAGCACTTCCGGACAGGCTATCAATCAGCCCCAGCATTTT. The encoded protein is CAASTSGQAINQPQHF.

This clone was counted a single time. CDR3 protein: CASSVPRSGNQETQYF. The CDR3 DNA reads TGTGCCAGCAGTGTCCCTAGGTCGGGGAACCAAGAGACCCAGTACTTC. The rearrangement uses TRBV6-1 and TRBJ2-5; a weak D match, TRBD2 (5 bases). With 4 bases removed from V and 0 bases from J, the gap between germline ends came to 15 bases. This CDR3 has 16 amino acids. CDR1 is MNHNS and CDR2 is SASEGT in the germline V gene.

The rearrangement joins TRBV5-1 to TRBJ2-7, with 8 bases that match TRBD1. CDR1 and CDR2 from the germline V gene are SGHRS and YFSETQ. This CDR3 is 15 amino acids long. V was clipped by 4 bases and J by 6 bases; unmatched bases: 12. This CDR3 reads CASSAARTGLGEQYF. The CDR3 DNA is TGCGCCAGCAGCGCCGCCCGGACAGGGCTGGGCGAGCAGTACTTC.

This clone appeared a single time. This chain connects TRBV19 to TRBJ2-7, with TRBD1 as a possible D gene (5 bases). Germline CDR1 reads LNHDA; CDR2 reads SQIVND (reference sequence). Trimming cost V 5 bases and J 0 bases, with 11 bases left between them. This CDR3 contains 14 residues. CDR3 amino acids: CASSAYRSSYEQYF. The CDR3 DNA is TGTGCCAGTAGTGCATACAGGAGCTCCTACGAGCAGTACTTC.

V is TRBV20-1 and J is TRBJ1-2; 7 bases fit TRBD1. The CDR3 loop spans 11 amino acids. J was trimmed by 5 bases and V by 5 bases; bases with no gene match: 2. CDR1 is DFQATT and CDR2 is SNEGSKA in the germline V gene (reference sequence). The CDR3 here is CSAWTGYGYTF. Here the CDR3 DNA reads TGCAGTGCTTGGACAGGATATGGCTACACCTTC.

The CDR3 here is CASSQDGRPLAGARSYNEQFF. CDR3 DNA: TGTGCCAGCAGCCAAGACGGCCGCCCCCTAGCGGGAGCTCGCTCCTACAATGAGCAGTTCTTC. The gene calls are TRBV14 and TRBJ2-1, with TRBD2 matching 10 bases. CDR1 is SGHDN and CDR2 is FVKESK in the germline V gene. This CDR3 has 21 residues. Trimming cost V 0 bases and J 0 bases; bases outside gene matches: 14.

The chain links TRBV4-2 to TRBJ2-2; tentative D call: TRBD2 (6 bases). The germline V and J ends were trimmed by 3 bases and 3 bases, with 8 bases remaining between them. Germline V gene lookup returns CDR1 LGHNA and CDR2 YNFKEQ. The CDR3 is 14 amino acids. The CDR3 nucleotides are TGTGCCAGCAGCCAGCGGAGGGACACCGGGGAGCTGTTTTTT. Translated: CASSQRRDTGELFF.

The V gene is TRBV9, the J gene TRBJ1-2; TRBD1 is a possible D gene (6 bases). This CDR3 is 14 amino acids long. The germline V gene has CDR1 SGDLS and CDR2 YYNGEE. The ends were cut back, 4 bases at V and 1 base at J, with 11 bases in the middle. CDR3 sequence: CASSPEQGNYGYTF. The CDR3 coding sequence is TGTGCCAGCAGCCCCGAACAGGGTAACTATGGCTACACCTTC.

V usage is TRBV18 and J usage is TRBJ2-1, with D uncertain. The CDR3 is 12 residues long. V was trimmed by 3 bases and J by 7 bases, leaving 7 bases between them. CDR1 is KGHSH, CDR2 LQKENI, per germline. The DNA of the CDR3 is TGTGCCAGCTCACCGGTCTTAAATGAGCAGTTCTTC. Protein product: CASSPVLNEQFF.

The J gene is TRBJ2-3, the V gene TRBV29-1; TRBD2 agrees at 9 bases. The germline V gene has CDR1 SQVTM and CDR2 ANQGSEA. Germline trimming cut 4 bases from V and 0 bases from J; bases unmatched to any gene: 5. The CDR3 totals 15 residues. The CDR3 protein is CSVVLRGGSTDTQYF. As DNA, the CDR3 is TGCAGCGTTGTTTTGCGGGGGGGAAGCACAGATACGCAGTATTTT.

The rearrangement links TRBV27 to TRBJ1-2; 7 nucleotides line up with TRBD1. The length of the CDR3 is 14 residues. The J segment lost 3 bases and the V segment lost 1 base, leaving 2 bases of the junction unmatched. The germline CDR1 and CDR2 sequences are MNHEY and SMNVEV (reference sequence). The CDR3 sequence: CASSLLGGDYGYTF. CDR3 in DNA: TGTGCCAGCAGTTTATTAGGGGGCGACTATGGCTACACCTTC.

This clone occurred a few times. This chain connects TRBV7-9 to TRBJ2-7; 7 bases align to TRBD2. This CDR3 contains 16 residues. V was pared by 6 bases and J by 6 bases, with 17 bases of the junction left unmatched. Germline CDR1 and CDR2: SEHNR and FQNEAQ (reference sequence). CDR3 coding DNA: TGTGCCAGCAGTTTACGGAGGACTAGTTCCGCTGGCGAGCAGTACTTC. As protein: CASSLRRTSSAGEQYF.

This clone was seen more than once but under ten times. CDR3 nucleotides: TGTGCCAGCAGTGAATCGTCAGGGTTGGGCACTGAAGCTTTCTTT. Residues: CASSESSGLGTEAFF. This chain uses TRBV25-1 with TRBJ1-1; perhaps TRBD1 as D (5 bases). This CDR3 spans 15 amino acids. Germline CDR1 reads MGHDK; CDR2 reads SYGVNS. Trimming took 1 base from V and 4 from J, leaving 13 bases between them.

This chain links TRBV5-1 with TRBJ1-5; maybe TRBD1 (6 bases). Germline lookup yields CDR1 SGHRS and CDR2 YFSETQ. The V gene lost 0 bases and the J gene lost 4 bases, with 8 bases spanning the gap. The CDR3 is made up of 14 amino acids. The CDR3 sequence: CASSLDRENQPQHF. CDR3 sequence (DNA): TGCGCCAGCAGCTTGGACAGGGAAAATCAGCCCCAGCATTTT.

The chain couples TRBV18 to TRBJ2-7; D is possibly TRBD2 (6 bases). The germline gives CDR1 KGHSH, CDR2 LQKENI. The V end was cut by 2 bases, the J end by 7 bases, with 15 bases between. The CDR3 length is 14 residues. The CDR3 sequence is CASSPGTSSGEQYF. The CDR3 DNA is TGTGCCAGCTCACCAGGGACTTCCTCAGGGGAGCAGTACTTC.

This clone was found once. This CDR3 reads CAISESTGAYGYTF. CDR3 nucleotides: TGTGCCATCAGTGAGTCCACAGGGGCCTATGGCTACACCTTC. The chain joins TRBV10-3 to TRBJ1-2; TRBD1 matches at 7 bases. V lost 0 bases to trimming and J lost 4 bases; unmatched junction nucleotides: 2. CDR3 length: 14 amino acids. Germline assignment: CDR1 ENHRY and CDR2 SYGVKD.

The chain uses TRBV11-2 and TRBJ1-1; TRBD1 aligns across 7 bases. There are 15 residues in the CDR3. Per the germline V gene, CDR1 is SGHAT and CDR2 is FQNNGV. The V segment lost 3 bases and the J segment 0 bases; nucleotides outside the gene matches: 4. CDR3 nucleotides: TGTGCCAGCAGCTTCGGGACAGTCATGAACACTGAAGCTTTCTTT. Protein: CASSFGTVMNTEAFF.

The chain carries TRBV18 and TRBJ2-1; 10 bases line up with TRBD2. V shed 4 bases and J 7 bases; nucleotides not matched to a gene: 13. Germline CDR1 is KGHSH and CDR2 is LQKENI. CDR3 length: 17 residues. In nucleotides, the CDR3 is TGTGCCAGCTCACTACAACCGGGTAGCGGGGGGACTAATGAGCAGTTCTTC. It encodes CASSLQPGSGGTNEQFF.

J is TRBJ1-6 and V is TRBV2; the match to TRBD1 covers 9 bases. Germline CDR1 is SNHLY and CDR2 is FYNNEI. V was clipped by 5 bases and J by 6 bases; unmatched bases: 5. CDR3 length: 15 residues. CDR3 nucleotide sequence: TGTGCCAGCAGTTGGACAGGGGAGAGTAATTCACCCCTCCACTTT. Its protein is CASSWTGESNSPLHF.

V is TRBV18 and J is TRBJ2-3, with D perhaps matching TRBD1 or TRBD2 (5 bases each). CDR3 length equals 14 residues. Germline V lookup: CDR1 KGHSH, CDR2 LQKENI. With 0 bases removed from V and 5 bases from J, the gap between germline ends came to 9 bases. The CDR3 nucleotides read TGTGCCAGCTCACCACCCGGGGCGATAGATACGCAGTATTTT. The encoded protein is CASSPPGAIDTQYF.

The chain is built from TRBV6-1 and TRBJ2-1; D perhaps matches TRBD2 (6 bases). Trimming shortened V by 2 bases and J by 2 bases, and 10 bases separated the two germline ends. Per germline, CDR1 MNHNS and CDR2 SASEGT. CDR3 length: 15 residues. In DNA form, the CDR3 reads TGTGCCAGCAGTGAAACGGGGGAGGCCTACAATGAGCAGTTCTTC. This gives the protein CASSETGEAYNEQFF.

This chain uses TRBV30 with TRBJ2-5; no reliable D call. The germline V gene has CDR1 GTSNPN and CDR2 SVGIG (reference sequence). With 1 base removed from V and 6 bases from J, the gap between germline ends came to 9 bases. CDR3 size: 12 residues. The CDR3 region is CAWSEKMKTQYF. As DNA, the CDR3 is TGTGCCTGGAGTGAGAAGATGAAGACCCAGTACTTC.

The V gene is TRBV2, the J gene TRBJ1-3; D may be TRBD1 (5 bases). This CDR3 contains 13 residues. The V end lost 7 bases, the J end lost 7 bases, and 14 bases lay between the germline ends. Germline assignment: CDR1 SNHLY and CDR2 FYNNEI. The CDR3 DNA follows: TGTGCCAGCACCGGGACTTTGGGCAACACCATATATTTT. It is translated as CASTGTLGNTIYF.

The V and J genes are TRBV21-1 and TRBJ1-1. TRBV21-1 is a listed pseudogene. The CDR3 length is 11 residues. CDR3 in amino acids: CASSERTEAFF. CDR3 in DNA: TGTGCCAGCAGTGAAAGGACTGAAGCTTTCTTT.

The J gene is TRBJ2-7, the V gene TRBV7-2; tentative D call: TRBD2 (6 bases). The CDR3 is 14 residues long. Germline values: CDR1 SGHTA, CDR2 FQGNSA. V lost 5 bases, J lost 0 bases, and 11 bases lay in between. In nucleotides, the CDR3 is TGTGCCAGCAGCCTTCAGGAGGGCTCCTACGAGCAGTACTTC. Translation gives CASSLQEGSYEQYF.

The chain joins TRBV18 to TRBJ2-1; 7 bases agree with TRBD1. CDR3 length equals 15 residues. Losses at the gene ends were 3 bases for V and 3 bases for J; bases not matched to a gene: 5. Looked up from germline, CDR1 is KGHSH and CDR2 is LQKENI. The DNA for the CDR3 is TGTGCCAGCTCACCTACGACAGGGAACTACAATGAGCAGTTCTTC. This encodes CASSPTTGNYNEQFF.

This sequence joins TRBV4-2 and TRBJ2-7, with 12 bases matching TRBD2. This CDR3 has 16 amino acids. In germline, CDR1 is LGHNA, CDR2 YNFKEQ. V shed 4 bases and J 2 bases; nucleotides not matched to a gene: 6. As DNA, the CDR3 is TGTGCCAGCAGCCCCCGACTAGCGGGAGATGCCTACGAGCAGTACTTC. Protein product: CASSPRLAGDAYEQYF.

CDR3 nucleotides: TGTGCCAGCAGCGACAGGGCCGGGGCCAACGTCCTGACTTTC. Residues: CASSDRAGANVLTF. This chain joins TRBV2 and TRBJ2-6, with 7 bases identical to TRBD1. Germline V CDR1 and CDR2: SNHLY, FYNNEI. This CDR3 comprises 14 residues. V lost 6 bases and J lost 4; bases outside the gene matches: 3.

For this clone: One junction end disagrees with the germline gene, perhaps due to a read error. The V call is TRBV5-1, the J call TRBJ2-5; tentative D call: TRBD2 (6 bases). Per germline, CDR1 SGHRS and CDR2 YFSETQ. CDR3 length equals 13 residues. The CDR3 sequence is CASSLGSGESQYF. The CDR3 nucleotides read TGCGCCAGCAGCTTGGGGTCGGGAGAGTCCCAGTACTTC.

The V and J genes are TRBV11-2 and TRBJ1-4; tentatively, D is TRBD1 (5 bases). V lost 3 bases and J 8 bases, leaving 25 bases between the germline ends. CDR1 and CDR2 from the germline V gene are SGHAT and FQNNGV. There are 18 residues in the CDR3. As DNA, the CDR3 is TGTGCCAGCAGCTTTAAGAAAGGGTCGGGGCGGGACCGAGAAAAACTGTTTTTT. Protein sequence: CASSFKKGSGRDREKLFF.